Sequencing of this TCR beta chain was carried out in a study of cytomegalovirus exposure and HLA in healthy donors. Notes on the study in general: Analysis was carried out at a later point, and it linked a missense DCLRE1C variant to TCR beta V- and J-gene trimming. A few CMV-associated chains were confirmed in vitro to be specific for CMV antigens.

Researchers ran the PCR with 60 Vbeta and 13 Jbeta primers. Clones were read by immunoSEQ multiplex PCR, and TCRdb kept only the in-frame ones, dropping some. The sample has hundreds of thousands of clones, roughly 80% seen once; the top ten hold roughly 15%. Germline CDR1 SGHTA, CDR2 FQGNSA. V lost 5 bases, J lost 7 bases, and 8 bases stayed unmatched. The length of the CDR3 is 13 residues. To note about this clone: The antigen remains undetermined.

Sequencing input: PBMCs. The chain couples TRBV7-2 to TRBJ2-7; TRBD1 aligns across 7 bases. This TCR came from a man between 40 and 49 years old in good health and CMV-seronegative. The CDR3 is CASSPLTGVEQYF. CDR3 nucleotides: TGTGCCAGCAGCCCATTAACAGGGGTAGAGCAGTACTTC.